The TCR beta chain described here comes from a study of T-cell reconstitution after alpha-beta-depleted transplantation in children. Researchers prepared the TCRbeta library using unique molecular identifiers, the study reports. MiXCR, run by TCRdb on the PCR reads, gives a single entry per CDR3 protein. The profile shows some 290,000 distinct CDR3 sequences, about a tenth of them singletons. Germline CDR1 is SGDLS and CDR2 is YYNGEE. Trimming stripped 3 bases from V and 4 bases from J, with 8 bases between. The CDR3 runs to 13 residues. The sample consisted of PBMCs from the stem cell graft donor, taken from the stem cell graft. This chain connects TRBV9 to TRBJ1-3, with unresolved D. This clonotype originated in a human donor who donated a stem cell graft to a child with SCID. CDR3 residues: CASSAPVGNTIYF. CDR3 nucleotide sequence: TGTGCCAGCAGCGCCCCCGTGGGAAACACCATATATTTT. Together with reference TRBV9 and TRBJ1-3, the CDR3 gives the full variable domain: DSGVTQTPKHLITATGQRVTLRCSPRSGDLSVYWYQQSLDQGLQFLIQYYNGEERAKGNILERFSAQQFPDLHSELNLSSLELGDSALYFCASSAPVGNTIYFGEGSWLTVV.